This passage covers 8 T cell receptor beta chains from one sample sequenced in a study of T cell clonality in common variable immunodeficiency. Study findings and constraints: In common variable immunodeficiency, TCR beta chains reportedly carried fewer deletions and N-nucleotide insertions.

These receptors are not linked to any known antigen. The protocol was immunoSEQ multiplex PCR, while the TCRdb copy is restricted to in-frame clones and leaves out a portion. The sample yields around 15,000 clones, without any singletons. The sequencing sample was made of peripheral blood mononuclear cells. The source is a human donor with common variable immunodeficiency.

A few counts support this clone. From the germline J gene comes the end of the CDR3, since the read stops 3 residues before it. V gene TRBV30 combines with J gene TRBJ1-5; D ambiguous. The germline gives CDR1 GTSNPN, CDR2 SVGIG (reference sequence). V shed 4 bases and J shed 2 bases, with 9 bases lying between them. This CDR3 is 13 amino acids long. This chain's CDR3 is CAWKPRGNQPQHF. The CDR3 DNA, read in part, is TGTGCCTGGAAGCCCCGCGGCAATCAGCCC. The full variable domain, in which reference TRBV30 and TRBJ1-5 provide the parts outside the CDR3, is SQTIHQWPATLVQPVGSPLSLECTVEGTSNPNLYWYRQAAGRGLQLLFYSVGIGQISSEVPQNLSASRPQDRQFILSSKKLLLSDSGFYLCAWKPRGNQPQHFGDGTRLSIL.

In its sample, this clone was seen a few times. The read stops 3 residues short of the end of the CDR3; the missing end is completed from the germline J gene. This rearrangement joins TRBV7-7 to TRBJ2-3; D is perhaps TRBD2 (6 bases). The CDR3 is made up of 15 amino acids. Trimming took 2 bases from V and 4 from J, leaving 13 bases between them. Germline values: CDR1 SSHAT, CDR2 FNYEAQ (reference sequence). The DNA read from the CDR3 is TGTGCCAGCAGCTTATTCGGCGGGGTCGCAGATACG. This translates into CASSLFGGVADT. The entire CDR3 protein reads CASSLFGGVADTQYF.

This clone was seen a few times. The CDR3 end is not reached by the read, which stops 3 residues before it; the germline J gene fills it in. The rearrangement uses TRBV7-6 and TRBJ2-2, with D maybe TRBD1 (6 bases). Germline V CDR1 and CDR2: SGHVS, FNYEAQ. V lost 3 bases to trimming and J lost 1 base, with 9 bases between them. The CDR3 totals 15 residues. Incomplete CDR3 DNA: TGTGCCAGCAGCTTCCGAGGGGGGAACACCGGGGAG. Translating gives CASSFRGGNTGE. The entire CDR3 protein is CASSFRGGNTGELFF.

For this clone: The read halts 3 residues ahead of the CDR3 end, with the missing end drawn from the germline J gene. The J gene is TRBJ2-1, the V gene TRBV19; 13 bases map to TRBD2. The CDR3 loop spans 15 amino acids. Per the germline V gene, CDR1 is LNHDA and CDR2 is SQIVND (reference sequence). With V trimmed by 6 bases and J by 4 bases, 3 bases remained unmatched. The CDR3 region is CASSKLAGGYNEQFF. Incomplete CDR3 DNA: TGTGCCAGTAGCAAACTAGCGGGAGGGTACAATGAG.

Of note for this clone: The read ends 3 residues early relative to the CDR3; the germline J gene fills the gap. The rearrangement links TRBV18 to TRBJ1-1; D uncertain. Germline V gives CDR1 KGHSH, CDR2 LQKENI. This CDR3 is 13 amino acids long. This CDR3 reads CASSLTQEKEAFF. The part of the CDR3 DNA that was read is TGTGCCAGCTCACTAACCCAGGAGAAGGAA.

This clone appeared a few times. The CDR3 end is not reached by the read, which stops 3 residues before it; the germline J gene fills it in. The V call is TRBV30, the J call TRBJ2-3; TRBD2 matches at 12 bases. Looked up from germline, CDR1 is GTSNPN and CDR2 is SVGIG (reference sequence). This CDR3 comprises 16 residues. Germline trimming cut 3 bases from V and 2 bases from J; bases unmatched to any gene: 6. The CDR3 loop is CAWSATSGGYTDTQYF. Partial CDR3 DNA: TGTGCCTGGAGCGCGACTAGCGGGGGATACACAGATACG.

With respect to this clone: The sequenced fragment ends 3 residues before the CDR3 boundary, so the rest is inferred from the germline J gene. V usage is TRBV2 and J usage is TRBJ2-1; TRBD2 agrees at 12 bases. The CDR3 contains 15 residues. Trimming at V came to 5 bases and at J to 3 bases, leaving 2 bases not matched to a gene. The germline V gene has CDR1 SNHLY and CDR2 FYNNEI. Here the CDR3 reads CASSRTSGNYNEQFF. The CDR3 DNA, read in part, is TGTGCCAGCAGTCGGACTAGCGGGAACTACAATGAG.

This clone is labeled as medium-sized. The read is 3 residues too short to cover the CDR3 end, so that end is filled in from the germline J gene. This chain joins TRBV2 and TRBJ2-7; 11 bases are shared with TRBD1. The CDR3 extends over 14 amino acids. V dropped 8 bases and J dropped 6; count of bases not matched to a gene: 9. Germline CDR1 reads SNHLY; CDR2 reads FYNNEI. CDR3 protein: CASHTGTGGFEQYF. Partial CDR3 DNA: TGTGCCAGCCACACCGGGACAGGGGGGTTCGAG.